This T cell receptor beta chain was documented in a study of blood T cells in healthy people across ages. V was clipped by 7 bases and J by 5 bases, with 11 bases between them. The length of the CDR3 is 12 residues. Germline V lookup: CDR1 MDHEN, CDR2 SYDVKM. This clonotype was seen a single time. Its specificity is not known. A second PCR, run for about 7 to 11 cycles, used a sample-barcoded 5' primer plus a J-beta primer mix. Each CDR3 protein is one row after TCRdb ran MiXCR on the 5' RACE reads. Of roughly 1.9 million distinct CDR3 sequences in the sample, about two fifths were seen once. Whole-study findings and limits: Higher diversity, along with more naive CD4+ cells, distinguished long-lived donors from aged donors. Per million T cells, TCR beta diversity dropped about linearly as age rose.

The chain links TRBV28 to TRBJ1-1, with D hard to call. The receptor's source is a human donor in good health. The sequencing input was blood. CDR3 amino acids: CASTKRGTEAFF. In DNA, the CDR3 is TGTGCCAGCACAAAACGAGGGACTGAAGCTTTCTTT. The full variable domain, in which reference TRBV28 and TRBJ1-1 provide the parts outside the CDR3, is DVKVTQSSRYLVKRTGEKVFLECVQDMDHENMFWYRQDPGLGLRLIYFSYDVKMKEKGDIPEGYSVSREKKERFSLILESASTNQTSMYLCASTKRGTEAFFGQGTRLTVV.